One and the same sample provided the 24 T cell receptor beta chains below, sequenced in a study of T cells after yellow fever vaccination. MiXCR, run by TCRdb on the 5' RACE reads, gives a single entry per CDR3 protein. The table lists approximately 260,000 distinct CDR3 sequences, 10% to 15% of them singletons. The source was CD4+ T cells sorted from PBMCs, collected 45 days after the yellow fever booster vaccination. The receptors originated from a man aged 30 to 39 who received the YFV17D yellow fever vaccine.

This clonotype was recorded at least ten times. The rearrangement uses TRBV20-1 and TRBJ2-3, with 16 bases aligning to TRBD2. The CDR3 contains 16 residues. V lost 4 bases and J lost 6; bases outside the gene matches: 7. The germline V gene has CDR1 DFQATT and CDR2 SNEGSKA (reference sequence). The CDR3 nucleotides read TGCAGTGCTACCGGGACTAGCGGGAGGGCCTCGGATACGCAGTATTTT. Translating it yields CSATGTSGRASDTQYF.

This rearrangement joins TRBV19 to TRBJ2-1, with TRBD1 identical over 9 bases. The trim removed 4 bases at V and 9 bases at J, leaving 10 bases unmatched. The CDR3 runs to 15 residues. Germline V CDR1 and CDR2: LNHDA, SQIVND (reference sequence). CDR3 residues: CASSTGQGLPGEQFF. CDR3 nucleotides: TGTGCCAGTAGTACGGGACAGGGCCTCCCCGGTGAGCAGTTCTTC.

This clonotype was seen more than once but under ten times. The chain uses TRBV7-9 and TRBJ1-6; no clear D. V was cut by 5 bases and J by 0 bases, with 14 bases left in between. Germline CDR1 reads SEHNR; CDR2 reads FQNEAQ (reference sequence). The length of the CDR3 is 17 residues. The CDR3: CASSVGRASSYNSPLHF. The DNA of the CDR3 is TGTGCCAGCAGCGTTGGACGGGCAAGCTCCTATAATTCACCCCTCCACTTT.

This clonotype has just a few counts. The CDR3 loop reads CSVDSGTSVYNEQFF. In DNA, the CDR3 is TGCAGCGTTGACTCCGGGACTAGCGTGTACAATGAGCAGTTCTTC. V gene TRBV29-1 combines with J gene TRBJ2-1; 10 bases fit TRBD2. Germline V CDR1 and CDR2: SQVTM, ANQGSEA. This CDR3 is 15 amino acids long. J lost 4 bases, V lost 3 bases, and 6 bases had no gene match.

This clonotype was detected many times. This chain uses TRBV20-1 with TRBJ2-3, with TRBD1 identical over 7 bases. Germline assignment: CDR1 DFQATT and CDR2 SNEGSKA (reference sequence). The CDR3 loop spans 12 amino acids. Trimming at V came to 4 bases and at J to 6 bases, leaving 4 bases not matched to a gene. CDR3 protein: CSAILQGDTQYF. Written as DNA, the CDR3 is TGCAGTGCTATATTACAGGGGGATACGCAGTATTTT.

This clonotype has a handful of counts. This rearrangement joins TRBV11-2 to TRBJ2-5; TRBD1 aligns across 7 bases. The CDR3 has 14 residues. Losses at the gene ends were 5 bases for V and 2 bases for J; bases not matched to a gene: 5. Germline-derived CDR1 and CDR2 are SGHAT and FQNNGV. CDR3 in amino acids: CASSEGTVQETQYF. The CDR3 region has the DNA TGTGCCAGCAGCGAGGGGACAGTGCAAGAGACCCAGTACTTC.

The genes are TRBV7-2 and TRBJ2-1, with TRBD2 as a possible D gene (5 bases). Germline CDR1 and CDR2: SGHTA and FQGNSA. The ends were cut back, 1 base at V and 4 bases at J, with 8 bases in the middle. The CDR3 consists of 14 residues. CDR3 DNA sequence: TGTGCCAGCAGCTTAGTACCGGGGTACAATGAGCAGTTCTTC. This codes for CASSLVPGYNEQFF.

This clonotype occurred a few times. This CDR3 is CASSRSGAEQYF. The CDR3 DNA follows: TGTGCCAGCAGCCGTAGCGGGGCCGAGCAGTACTTC. V is TRBV3-1 and J is TRBJ2-7; 8 bases agree with TRBD2. Unmatched junction bases numbered 2, after V lost 4 bases and J lost 6 bases. CDR1 and CDR2 from the germline V gene are LGHDT and YNNKEL (reference sequence). This CDR3 region has 12 residues.

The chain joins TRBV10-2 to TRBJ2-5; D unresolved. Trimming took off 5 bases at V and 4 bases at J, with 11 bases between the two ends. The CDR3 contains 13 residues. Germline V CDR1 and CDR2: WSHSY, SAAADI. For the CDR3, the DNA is TGCGCCAGCAGTCAAGTGGCCGGAGAGACCCAGTACTTC. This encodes CASSQVAGETQYF.

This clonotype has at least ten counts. The CDR3 loop is CATSRSPSSNQPQHF. CDR3 coding DNA: TGTGCCACCAGCAGATCCCCCTCTAGCAATCAGCCCCAGCATTTT. This rearrangement joins TRBV15 to TRBJ1-5; D not resolved. The V end lost 2 bases, the J end lost 0 bases, and 8 bases lay between the germline ends. Germline V gives CDR1 LNHNV, CDR2 YYDKDF (reference sequence). CDR3 size: 15 residues.

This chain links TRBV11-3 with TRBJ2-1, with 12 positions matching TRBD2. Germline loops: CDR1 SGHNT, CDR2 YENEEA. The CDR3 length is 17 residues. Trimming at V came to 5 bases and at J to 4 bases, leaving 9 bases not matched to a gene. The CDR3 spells CASSHWFLAGGYNEQFF. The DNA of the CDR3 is TGTGCCAGCAGCCACTGGTTCCTAGCGGGAGGGTACAATGAGCAGTTCTTC.

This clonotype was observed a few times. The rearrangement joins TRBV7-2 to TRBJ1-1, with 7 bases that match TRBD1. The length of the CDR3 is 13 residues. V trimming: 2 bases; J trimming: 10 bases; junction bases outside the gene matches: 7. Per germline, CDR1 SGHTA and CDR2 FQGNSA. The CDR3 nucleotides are TGTGCCAGCAGCTTAAAGACAGGGCGAGGAGCTTTCTTT. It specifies CASSLKTGRGAFF.

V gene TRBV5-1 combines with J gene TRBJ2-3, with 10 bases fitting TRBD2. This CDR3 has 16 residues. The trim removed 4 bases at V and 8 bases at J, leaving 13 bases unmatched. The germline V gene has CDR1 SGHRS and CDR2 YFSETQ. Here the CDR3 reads CASSAASGTSVGTQYF. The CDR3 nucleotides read TGCGCCAGCAGCGCAGCCTCCGGGACTAGCGTTGGTACGCAGTATTTT.

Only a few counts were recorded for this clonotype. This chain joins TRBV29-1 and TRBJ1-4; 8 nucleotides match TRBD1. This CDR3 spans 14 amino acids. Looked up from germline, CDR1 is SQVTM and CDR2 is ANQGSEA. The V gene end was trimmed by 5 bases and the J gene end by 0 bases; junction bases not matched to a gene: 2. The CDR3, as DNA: TGCAGCGTTCTGGGACAGGCAACTAATGAAAAACTGTTTTTT. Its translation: CSVLGQATNEKLFF.

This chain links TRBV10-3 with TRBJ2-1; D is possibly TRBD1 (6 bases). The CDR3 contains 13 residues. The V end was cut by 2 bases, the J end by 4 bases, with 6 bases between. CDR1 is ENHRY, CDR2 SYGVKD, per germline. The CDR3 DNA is TGTGCCATCAGTGAGAGGGGGTACAATGAGCAGTTCTTC. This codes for CAISERGYNEQFF.

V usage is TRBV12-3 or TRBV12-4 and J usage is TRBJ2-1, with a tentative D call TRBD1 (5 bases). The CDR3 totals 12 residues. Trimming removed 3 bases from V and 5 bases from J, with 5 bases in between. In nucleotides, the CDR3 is TGTGCCAGCAGTTTCAGGGACAATGAGCAGTTCTTC. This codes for CASSFRDNEQFF.

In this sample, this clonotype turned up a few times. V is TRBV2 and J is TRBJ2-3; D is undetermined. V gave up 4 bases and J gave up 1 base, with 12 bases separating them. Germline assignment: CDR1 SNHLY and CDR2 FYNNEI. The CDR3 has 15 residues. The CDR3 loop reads CASSVSSSGTDTQYF. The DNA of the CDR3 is TGTGCCAGCAGTGTTAGCTCCTCCGGCACAGATACGCAGTATTTT.

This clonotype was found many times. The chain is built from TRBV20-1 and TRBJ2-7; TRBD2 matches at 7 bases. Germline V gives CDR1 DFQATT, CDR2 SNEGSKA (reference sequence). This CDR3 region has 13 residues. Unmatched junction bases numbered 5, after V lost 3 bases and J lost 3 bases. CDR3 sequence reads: CSASRGLYYEQYF. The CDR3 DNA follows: TGCAGTGCTAGTAGGGGACTATACTACGAGCAGTACTTC.

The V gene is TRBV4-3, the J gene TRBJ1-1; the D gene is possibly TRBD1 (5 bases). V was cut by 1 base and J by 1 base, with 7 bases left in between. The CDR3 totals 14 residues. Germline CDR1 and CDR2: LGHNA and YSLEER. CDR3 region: CASSQGQQNTEAFF. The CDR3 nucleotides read TGCGCCAGCAGCCAAGGACAGCAGAACACTGAAGCTTTCTTT.

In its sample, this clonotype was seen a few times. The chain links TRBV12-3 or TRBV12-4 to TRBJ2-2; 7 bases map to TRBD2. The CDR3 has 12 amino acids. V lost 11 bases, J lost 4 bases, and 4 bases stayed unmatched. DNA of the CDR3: TGTGCCGGGGGGGAAGGCACCGGGGAGCTGTTTTTT. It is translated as CAGGEGTGELFF.

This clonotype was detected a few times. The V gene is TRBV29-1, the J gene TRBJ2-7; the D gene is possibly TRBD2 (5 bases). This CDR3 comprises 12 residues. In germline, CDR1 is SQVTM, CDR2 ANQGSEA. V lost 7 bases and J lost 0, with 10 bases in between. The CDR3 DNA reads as TGCAGCGGCGGGCAGGACTCCTACGAGCAGTACTTC. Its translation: CSGGQDSYEQYF.

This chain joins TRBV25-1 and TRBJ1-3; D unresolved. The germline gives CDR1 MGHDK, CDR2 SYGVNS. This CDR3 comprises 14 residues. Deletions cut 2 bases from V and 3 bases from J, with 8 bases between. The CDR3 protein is CASSERGFGNTIYF. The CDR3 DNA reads TGTGCCAGCAGTGAACGCGGCTTTGGAAACACCATATATTTT.

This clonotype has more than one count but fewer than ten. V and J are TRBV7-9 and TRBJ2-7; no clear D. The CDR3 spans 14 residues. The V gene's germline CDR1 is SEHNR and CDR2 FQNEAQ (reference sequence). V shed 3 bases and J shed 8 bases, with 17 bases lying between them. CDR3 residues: CASSFSPSVVKQYF. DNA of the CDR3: TGTGCCAGCAGCTTCAGTCCCTCGGTTGTCAAGCAGTACTTC.

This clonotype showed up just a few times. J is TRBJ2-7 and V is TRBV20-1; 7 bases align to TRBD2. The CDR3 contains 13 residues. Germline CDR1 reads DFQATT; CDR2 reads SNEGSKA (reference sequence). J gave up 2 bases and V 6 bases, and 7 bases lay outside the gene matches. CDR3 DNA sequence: TGCAGTGCGCTGCTCGCGGGAGCCTACGAGCAGTACTTC. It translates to CSALLAGAYEQYF.